The text below deals with one T cell receptor (beta chain). Methods used by the authors: Using reference gene primer amplification, nucleated cell counts were estimated. Clones were sequenced by immunoSEQ multiplex PCR, and TCRdb holds only the in-frame ones, with some missing. That table furnishes V, J and clone size, whereas the DNA furnished D and trimming. The sample contains some 320,000 clones, under 95% of which appear only once. Trimming removed 3 bases from V and 3 bases from J; junction bases left unmatched: 3. The CDR3 has 15 amino acids. Germline V gene sequence: CDR1 SGHRS, CDR2 YFSETQ. The sample comes from a study of blood T cell repertoires in COVID-19. Study overall: There were acute and convalescent COVID-19 samples, and they came from the United States, Italy and Spain. Nucleic acid was either cDNA or gDNA, and it came from T cells, B-cell-depleted T cells, or PBMCs.

The sequence was obtained from a man in his sixties who had recovered from COVID-19. The sequencing sample was made of PBMCs or T cells enriched from blood (not recorded which). This sequence joins TRBV5-1 and TRBJ2-5, with 12 bases lining up with TRBD2. DNA of the CDR3: TGCGCCAGCAGCTCTAGCGGGAGGGCCGAAGAGACCCAGTACTTC. This translates into CASSSSGRAEETQYF.